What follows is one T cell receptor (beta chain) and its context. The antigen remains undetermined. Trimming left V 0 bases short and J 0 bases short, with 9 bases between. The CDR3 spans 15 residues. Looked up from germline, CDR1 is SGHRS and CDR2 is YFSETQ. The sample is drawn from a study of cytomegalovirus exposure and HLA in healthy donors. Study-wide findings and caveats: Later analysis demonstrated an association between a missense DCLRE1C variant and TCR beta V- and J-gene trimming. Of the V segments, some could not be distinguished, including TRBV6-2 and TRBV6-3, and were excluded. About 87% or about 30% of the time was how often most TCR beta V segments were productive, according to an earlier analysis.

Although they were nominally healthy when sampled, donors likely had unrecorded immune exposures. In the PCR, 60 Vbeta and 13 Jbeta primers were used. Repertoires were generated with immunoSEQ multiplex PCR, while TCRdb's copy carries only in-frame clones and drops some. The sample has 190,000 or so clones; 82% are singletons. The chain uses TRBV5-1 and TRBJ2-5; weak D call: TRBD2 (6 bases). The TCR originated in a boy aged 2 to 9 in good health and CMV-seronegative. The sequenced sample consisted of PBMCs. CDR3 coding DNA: TGCGCCAGCAGCTTGGGTCGGGGGAACCAAGAGACCCAGTACTTC. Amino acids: CASSLGRGNQETQYF. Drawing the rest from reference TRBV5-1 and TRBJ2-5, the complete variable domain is KAGVTQTPRYLIKTRGQQVTLSCSPISGHRSVSWYQQTPGQGLQFLFEYFSETQRNKGNFPGRFSGRQFSNSRSEMNVSTLELGDSALYLCASSLGRGNQETQYFGPGTRLLVL.